Listed here is a single T cell receptor (beta chain). The record originates from a study of blood T cell repertoires in COVID-19. Study-level information: The United States, Italy and Spain were the sources of the acute and convalescent COVID-19 samples. T cells, B-cell-depleted T cells, or PBMCs provided the cDNA or gDNA that served as material.

Original handling: Nucleated cell number was recorded as an estimate derived from reference gene primer amplification. Measured with immunoSEQ multiplex PCR; TCRdb has only the in-frame clones, and not every one. The D gene and trimming were derived from the DNA, and the V and J assignments and clone size from that table. Found here are over 150,000 clones, over 60% of them singletons; the top ten hold under 2%. The CDR3 contains 15 residues. V was pared by 8 bases and J by 3 bases, with 20 bases between. The chain carries TRBV23-1 and TRBJ2-7; D may be TRBD2 (5 bases). TRBV23-1 carries the ORF label, with uncertain function. Sample: peripheral blood. The source is a man of 80 years or more with acute or convalescent COVID-19. As DNA, the CDR3 is TGCGCCAGCCCCGCGACCCCTCCGGGGAGCTACGAGCAGTACTTC. It translates to CASPATPPGSYEQYF.